These 5 T cell receptor beta chains were all obtained from the same sample, sequenced in a study of molecular identifiers for immune sequencing clone quantification. TCRdb ran MiXCR on the PCR reads and lists one entry per CDR3 protein. Of roughly 320,000 distinct CDR3 sequences listed, around 21% are singletons. Sequencing was done on a sample of naive CD8+ T cells from blood, with Jurkat cell RNA spiked in. Subset in this sample: FACS-sorted CD8+CD4-CCR7+CD45RA+ naive T cells. The receptors stem from a human donor in good health. Some libraries in this study had Jurkat cell RNA spiked in.

For this clonotype: A read error may produce the germline difference seen at one junction end. This chain uses TRBV23-1 with TRBJ2-7, with TRBD1 matching over 7 bases. TRBV23-1 is an ORF; its function is uncertain. CDR3 size: 17 residues. In nucleotides, the CDR3 is TGCGCCAGCAGTCAATCCAATAACAGGGGTAACTCCTACGAGCAGCACTTC. This encodes CASSQSNNRGNSYEQHF.

In its sample, this clonotype was seen many times. The chain links TRBV19 to TRBJ1-1; 7 nucleotides agree with TRBD1. Germline loops: CDR1 LNHDA, CDR2 SQIVND (reference sequence). CDR3 length equals 13 residues. V lost 2 bases to trimming and J lost 5 bases; unmatched junction nucleotides: 2. CDR3 residues: CASSIIRGTEAFF. In DNA form, the CDR3 reads TGTGCCAGTAGTATAATCAGGGGGACTGAAGCTTTCTTT.

This clonotype was counted once. A much larger clone lies one base from this, so it may be a read error. The rearrangement links TRBV7-9 to TRBJ2-2; 7 bases agree with TRBD1. The CDR3 has 16 amino acids. J was trimmed by 3 bases and V by 5 bases; bases with no gene match: 9. CDR1 SEHNR and CDR2 FQNEAQ come from the germline V gene (reference sequence). The CDR3 is CASSHPITGDTGELFF. DNA for the CDR3: TGTGCCAGCAGCCACCCGATAACAGGGGACACCGGGGAGCTGTTTTTT.

CDR3 in DNA: TGTGCCAGCAGCTTCCTCCAGGGGGTTCAGGAGACCCAGTACTTC. Residues: CASSFLQGVQETQYF. The gene calls are TRBV7-6 and TRBJ2-5; 7 nucleotides match TRBD1. Germline V gives CDR1 SGHVS, CDR2 FNYEAQ. V gave up 3 bases and J gave up 5 bases; unmatched junction bases: 9. The CDR3 has 15 residues.

A remark on this clonotype: A much larger clone differs from this one at a single base, so this may be a read error. The gene calls are TRBV28 and TRBJ2-3; 10 bases agree with TRBD2. Germline CDR1 reads MDHEN; CDR2 reads SYDVKM. The CDR3 is 18 residues long. CDR3 loop: CAGSLPGTSGNLGDTQYF. The CDR3 DNA sequence: TGTGCCGGCAGTTTACCGGGCACTAGCGGGAATTTGGGCGATACGCAGTATTTT.